These T cell receptor beta chains were read from a single sample in a study of cytomegalovirus exposure and HLA in healthy donors. Measured with immunoSEQ multiplex PCR; TCRdb has only the in-frame clones, and not every one. The repertoire holds about 200,000 clones, with approximately 86% as singletons. Sequencing was done on a sample of PBMCs. The receptors come from a woman aged 25 to 39 in good health and CMV-seronegative. The CDR3 runs from the conserved cysteine through the conserved F or W. The D gene is left open where the match is weak. Clone size is stated in some rows and not others, as once, few, many or a class when expanded.

CDR3aa: CASSLAGGPGELFF
CDR3nt: TGTGCCAGCAGTTTAGCGGGAGGGCCCGGGGAGCTGTTTTTT
v_gene: TRBV28
j_gene: TRBJ2-2
d_gene: TRBD2
abundance: .

CDR3aa: CASSDSGSRYEQYF
CDR3nt: TGTGCCAGCAGTGATAGCGGGAGTCGCTACGAGCAGTACTTC
v_gene: TRBV6-1
j_gene: TRBJ2-7
d_gene: TRBD2
abundance: .

CDR3aa: CASSEESGTEAFF
CDR3nt: TGTGCCAGCAGTGAAGAGAGTGGCACTGAAGCTTTCTTT
v_gene: TRBV2
j_gene: TRBJ1-1
d_gene: .
abundance: .

CDR3aa: CASSQVRGSRYEQYF
CDR3nt: TGTGCCAGCAGCCAGGTTCGAGGGTCCCGGTACGAGCAGTACTTC
v_gene: TRBV14
j_gene: TRBJ2-7
d_gene: .
abundance: once

CDR3aa: CASSIPGHPGELFF
CDR3nt: TGTGCCAGCAGCATTCCCGGACACCCCGGGGAGCTGTTTTTT
v_gene: TRBV7-2
j_gene: TRBJ2-2
d_gene: .
abundance: .

CDR3aa: CASSATSGDFDEQFF
CDR3nt: TGTGCCAGCAGTGCGACTAGCGGGGATTTCGATGAGCAGTTCTTC
v_gene: TRBV2
j_gene: TRBJ2-1
d_gene: TRBD2
abundance: .

CDR3aa: CASSPQGSGNTIYF
CDR3nt: TGTGCCAGCAGTCCTCAGGGTTCAGGAAACACCATATATTTT
v_gene: TRBV6-1
j_gene: TRBJ1-3
d_gene: .
abundance: .

CDR3aa: CASSPRDRVGNEQFF
CDR3nt: TGTGCCAGCTCACCCCGTGACAGGGTGGGGAATGAGCAGTTCTTC
v_gene: TRBV18
j_gene: TRBJ2-1
d_gene: TRBD1
abundance: .

CDR3aa: CASSSGPSTGDSTDTQYF
CDR3nt: TGTGCCAGTAGTTCAGGGCCTTCGACAGGGGATTCCACAGATACGCAGTATTTT
v_gene: TRBV19
j_gene: TRBJ2-3
d_gene: TRBD1
abundance: few

CDR3aa: CASSLVRGGAYNEQFF
CDR3nt: TGTGCTAGCAGCTTAGTGCGCGGGGGGGCCTACAATGAGCAGTTCTTC
v_gene: TRBV7-7
j_gene: TRBJ2-1
d_gene: TRBD2
abundance: .

CDR3aa: CASSLGEDYGYTF
CDR3nt: TGTGCCAGCAGCTTAGGAGAAGACTATGGCTACACCTTC
v_gene: TRBV7-8
j_gene: TRBJ1-2
d_gene: .
abundance: once

CDR3aa: CASARSGYEQYF
CDR3nt: TGTGCCAGCGCCCGATCAGGTTACGAGCAGTACTTC
v_gene: TRBV2
j_gene: TRBJ2-7
d_gene: .
abundance: .

CDR3aa: CASSPWGRGTDTQYF
CDR3nt: TGTGCCAGCAGCCCGTGGGGCAGGGGCACAGATACGCAGTATTTT
v_gene: TRBV7-8
j_gene: TRBJ2-3
d_gene: .
abundance: .

CDR3aa: CASSKRGLLRNEQFF
CDR3nt: TGTGCCAGCAGCAAGCGGGGACTACTACGGAATGAGCAGTTCTTC
v_gene: TRBV6-5
j_gene: TRBJ2-1
d_gene: TRBD2
abundance: .

CDR3aa: CASTLPVGGRQTGELFF
CDR3nt: TGTGCCAGCACCCTCCCCGTAGGGGGCAGACAAACCGGGGAGCTGTTTTTT
v_gene: TRBV7-8
j_gene: TRBJ2-2
d_gene: TRBD1
abundance: .

CDR3aa: CASREISGRETQYF
CDR3nt: TGCGCCAGCAGGGAGATTAGCGGGAGGGAGACCCAGTACTTC
v_gene: TRBV5-1
j_gene: TRBJ2-5
d_gene: TRBD2
abundance: .

CDR3aa: CASSPSTRVQETQYF
CDR3nt: TGTGCCAGCTCACCATCAACCAGGGTCCAAGAGACCCAGTACTTC
v_gene: TRBV18
j_gene: TRBJ2-5
d_gene: .
abundance: .

CDR3aa: CASSGQGLGTEAFF
CDR3nt: TGTGCCAGCAGCGGACAGGGCCTTGGGACTGAAGCTTTCTTT
v_gene: TRBV9
j_gene: TRBJ1-1
d_gene: TRBD1
abundance: .

CDR3aa: CASRRVYGYTF
CDR3nt: TGTGCCAGCAGGAGGGTCTATGGCTACACCTTC
v_gene: TRBV6-5
j_gene: TRBJ1-2
d_gene: .
abundance: .

CDR3aa: CASSRGTVSRAYGYTF
CDR3nt: TGTGCCAGCAGCAGAGGGACAGTCTCGCGAGCCTATGGCTACACCTTC
v_gene: TRBV21-1
j_gene: TRBJ1-2
d_gene: .
abundance: .

CDR3aa: CASRRTGALTGELFF
CDR3nt: TGCGCCAGCCGCCGGACAGGGGCTCTCACCGGGGAGCTGTTTTTT
v_gene: TRBV4-1
j_gene: TRBJ2-2
d_gene: TRBD1
abundance: few

CDR3aa: CASSFGGGLETQYF
CDR3nt: TGCGCCAGCAGCTTCGGCGGGGGGCTGGAGACCCAGTACTTC
v_gene: TRBV5-1
j_gene: TRBJ2-5
d_gene: TRBD2
abundance: .

CDR3aa: CASSFPLLSWGGGETDTQYF
CDR3nt: TGTGCCAGCAGTTTTCCCCTACTCAGTTGGGGGGGTGGCGAGACAGATACGCAGTATTTT
v_gene: TRBV28
j_gene: TRBJ2-3
d_gene: TRBD2
abundance: once

CDR3aa: CASSPRELRAYYEQYF
CDR3nt: TGTGCCAGTAGTCCCCGGGAGTTAAGGGCTTACTACGAGCAGTACTTC
v_gene: TRBV19
j_gene: TRBJ2-7
d_gene: .
abundance: .

CDR3aa: CASSEGGVREKLFF
CDR3nt: TGTGCCAGCAGTGAAGGAGGAGTGAGGGAAAAACTGTTTTTT
v_gene: TRBV6-1
j_gene: TRBJ1-4
d_gene: .
abundance: .

CDR3aa: CASSYQALNTEAFF
CDR3nt: TGTGCCAGCAGCTATCAGGCTTTGAACACTGAAGCTTTCTTT
v_gene: TRBV7-9
j_gene: TRBJ1-1
d_gene: .
abundance: .

CDR3aa: CASSLSGKTEAFF
CDR3nt: TGTGCCAGTAGTCTTTCAGGGAAAACTGAAGCTTTCTTT
v_gene: TRBV19
j_gene: TRBJ1-1
d_gene: .
abundance: .

CDR3aa: CASSSRGRSNYGYTF
CDR3nt: TGTGCCAGCAGTTCGCGTGGGAGATCTAACTATGGCTACACCTTC
v_gene: TRBV28
j_gene: TRBJ1-2
d_gene: .
abundance: .

CDR3aa: CATTRTAGYDEQFF
CDR3nt: TGTGCCACCACTAGGACAGCCGGGTACGATGAGCAGTTCTTC
v_gene: TRBV19
j_gene: TRBJ2-1
d_gene: .
abundance: .

CDR3aa: CASSEYGRAYEQYF
CDR3nt: TGTGCCAGCAGTGAATACGGCAGGGCGTACGAGCAGTACTTC
v_gene: TRBV25-1
j_gene: TRBJ2-7
d_gene: .
abundance: .

CDR3aa: CASSFMPGSSSYEQYF
CDR3nt: TGCGCCAGCAGCTTTATGCCGGGATCCTCCTCCTACGAGCAGTACTTC
v_gene: TRBV5-1
j_gene: TRBJ2-7
d_gene: .
abundance: once

CDR3aa: CASSLDIPGELFF
CDR3nt: TGTGCCAGCTCACTCGACATACCCGGGGAACTGTTTTTT
v_gene: TRBV18
j_gene: TRBJ1-4
d_gene: .
abundance: .

CDR3aa: CASSDGAGVADTQYF
CDR3nt: TGCGCCAGCAGTGACGGGGCAGGGGTCGCAGATACGCAGTATTTT
v_gene: TRBV10-1
j_gene: TRBJ2-3
d_gene: .
abundance: .

CDR3aa: CASSLIEAQGRYGYTF
CDR3nt: TGTGCCAGCAGCTTAATAGAGGCACAGGGACGCTATGGCTACACCTTC
v_gene: TRBV7-9
j_gene: TRBJ1-2
d_gene: .
abundance: .

CDR3aa: CASTNPTGQYF
CDR3nt: TGTGCCAGCACCAACCCGACAGGGCAGTACTTC
v_gene: TRBV28
j_gene: TRBJ2-7
d_gene: .
abundance: .

CDR3aa: CASSLEGTVTAGYGYTF
CDR3nt: TGCGCCAGCAGCTTGGAGGGGACAGTTACGGCGGGCTATGGCTACACCTTC
v_gene: TRBV5-1
j_gene: TRBJ1-2
d_gene: TRBD1
abundance: .

CDR3aa: CASSHGQGAGGYTF
CDR3nt: TGCGCCAGCAGTCATGGACAGGGAGCAGGGGGCTACACCTTC
v_gene: TRBV5-1
j_gene: TRBJ1-2
d_gene: TRBD1
abundance: .

CDR3aa: CASKSGGGNTQYF
CDR3nt: TGTGCCAGCAAATCCGGGGGAGGAAATACGCAGTATTTT
v_gene: TRBV2
j_gene: TRBJ2-3
d_gene: .
abundance: once

CDR3aa: CASSVGLAGLETQYF
CDR3nt: TGTGCCAGTAGTGTTGGACTAGCGGGATTAGAGACCCAGTACTTC
v_gene: TRBV19
j_gene: TRBJ2-5
d_gene: TRBD2
abundance: .

CDR3aa: CASSLGQGAYNEQFF
CDR3nt: TGTGCCAGCAGTTTAGGACAGGGCGCCTACAATGAGCAGTTCTTC
v_gene: TRBV28
j_gene: TRBJ2-1
d_gene: TRBD1
abundance: .

CDR3aa: CASSETGIGETQYF
CDR3nt: TGTGCCAGCAGTGAGACAGGGATAGGAGAGACCCAGTACTTC
v_gene: TRBV2
j_gene: TRBJ2-5
d_gene: TRBD1
abundance: .

CDR3aa: CSVDGTSGRTDTQYF
CDR3nt: TGCAGCGTTGACGGGACTAGCGGCCGCACAGATACGCAGTATTTT
v_gene: TRBV29-1
j_gene: TRBJ2-3
d_gene: TRBD2
abundance: .

CDR3aa: CASSPSAGLLQETQYF
CDR3nt: TGTGCCAGCTCACCCAGCGCGGGACTCCTTCAAGAGACCCAGTACTTC
v_gene: TRBV18
j_gene: TRBJ2-5
d_gene: .
abundance: .

CDR3aa: CASSSDLRRDEQFF
CDR3nt: TGTGCCAGCAGCTCAGACCTCCGCCGGGATGAGCAGTTCTTC
v_gene: TRBV28
j_gene: TRBJ2-1
d_gene: .
abundance: few

CDR3aa: CSIWTSGSEGPPEQYF
CDR3nt: TGCAGCATATGGACTAGCGGGAGTGAGGGACCCCCCGAGCAGTACTTC
v_gene: TRBV29-1
j_gene: TRBJ2-7
d_gene: TRBD2
abundance: .

CDR3aa: CASSGTRQGSNEKLFF
CDR3nt: TGTGCCAGTAGTGGAACCCGACAGGGATCTAATGAAAAACTGTTTTTT
v_gene: TRBV19
j_gene: TRBJ1-4
d_gene: TRBD1
abundance: .

CDR3aa: CASSLDRGTTDTQYF
CDR3nt: TGTGCCAGCAGTCTGGACAGGGGGACCACAGATACGCAGTATTTT
v_gene: TRBV6-6
j_gene: TRBJ2-3
d_gene: TRBD1
abundance: .

CDR3aa: CASTGSDQPQHF
CDR3nt: TGTGCCAGCACTGGGAGTGACCAGCCCCAGCATTTT
v_gene: TRBV28
j_gene: TRBJ1-5
d_gene: .
abundance: .

CDR3aa: CASRRDRGTYEQYF
CDR3nt: TGTGCCAGCAGAAGGGACAGGGGAACCTACGAGCAGTACTTC
v_gene: TRBV6-5
j_gene: TRBJ2-7
d_gene: TRBD1
abundance: .

CDR3aa: CATLTQGSNEQFF
CDR3nt: TGTGCCACTCTGACCCAGGGAAGCAATGAGCAGTTCTTC
v_gene: TRBV6-6
j_gene: TRBJ2-1
d_gene: .
abundance: .

CDR3aa: CASTGVGDGYTF
CDR3nt: TGTGCCAGCACGGGTGTAGGCGATGGCTACACCTTC
v_gene: TRBV28
j_gene: TRBJ1-2
d_gene: .
abundance: .

CDR3aa: CASSWDRGQQFF
CDR3nt: TGTGCCAGCAGCTGGGACAGGGGGCAACAGTTCTTC
v_gene: TRBV5-6
j_gene: TRBJ2-1
d_gene: TRBD1
abundance: .

CDR3aa: CASSDRTAKTNNEQFF
CDR3nt: TGTGCCAGCAGCGACAGGACAGCCAAAACCAACAATGAGCAGTTCTTC
v_gene: TRBV9
j_gene: TRBJ2-1
d_gene: .
abundance: few

CDR3aa: CASSPGYRPDTGELFF
CDR3nt: TGTGCCAGCAGCCCTGGTTACAGACCTGACACCGGGGAGCTGTTTTTT
v_gene: TRBV7-3
j_gene: TRBJ2-2
d_gene: .
abundance: once